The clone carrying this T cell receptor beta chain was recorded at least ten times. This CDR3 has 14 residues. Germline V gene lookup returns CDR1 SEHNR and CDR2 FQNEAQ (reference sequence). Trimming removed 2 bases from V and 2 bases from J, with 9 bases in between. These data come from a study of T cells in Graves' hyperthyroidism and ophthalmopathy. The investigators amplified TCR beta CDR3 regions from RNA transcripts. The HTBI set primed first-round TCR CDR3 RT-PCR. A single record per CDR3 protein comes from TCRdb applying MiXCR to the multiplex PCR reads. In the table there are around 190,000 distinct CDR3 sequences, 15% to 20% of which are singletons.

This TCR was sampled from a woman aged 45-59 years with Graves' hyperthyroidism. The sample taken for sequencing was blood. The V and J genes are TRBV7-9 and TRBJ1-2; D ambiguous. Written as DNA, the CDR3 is TGTGCCAGCAGCTTAAGGGAGAACAACTATGGCTACACCTTC. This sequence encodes CASSLRENNYGYTF.